The 14 T cell receptor beta chains reported below all come from one sample, sequenced in a study of CD8+ T cells in alopecia areata (dated by TCRdb to 2016 to 2019). Per the publication, the time point label means: baseline before oral tofacitinib. The library was made by the immunoSEQ multiplex PCR assay. RNA was extracted from all samples and reverse transcribed into cDNA, which served as template for TCR sequencing. TCRdb took this table from immuneACCESS and kept in-frame rearrangements with V and J called. Such tables lack part of the clones; where checked against another copy, unresolved V genes explain under half of the gap, and the rest is unexplained. The sample table records around 140,000 clones; 40% to 65% of these occur just once. Of the sample, more than 0.95% is held by the ten largest clones. The source was CD4+ T cells sorted from blood, collected at week 0. The receptors here all came from a human donor with alopecia areata.

The CDR3 reads CSVGVGLDSGYTF. The CDR3, as DNA: TGCAGCGTTGGGGTCGGCCTCGACTCCGGCTACACCTTC. This sequence joins TRBV29-1 and TRBJ1-2; unclear D gene. V lost 4 bases, J lost 8 bases, and 17 bases lay in between. CDR1 SQVTM and CDR2 ANQGSEA come from the germline V gene. The CDR3 is made up of 13 amino acids.

The chain has TRBV21-1 and TRBJ2-1; the table's D call, TRBD2, has no DNA check behind it. TRBV21-1 is noted as a pseudogene. CDR3 size: 18 residues. The CDR3 nucleotides read TGTGCCAGCAGCCCCGGAGGTCGCGGGAGGGTTTCCTACAATGAGCAGTTCTTC. It yields the protein CASSPGGRGRVSYNEQFF.

The chain has TRBV7-8 and TRBJ2-5, with 15 bases lining up with TRBD2. V dropped 1 base and J dropped 3; count of bases not matched to a gene: 6. The CDR3 has 18 residues. The germline V gene has CDR1 SGHVS and CDR2 FQNEAQ. For the CDR3, the DNA is TGTGCCAGCAGCTTAGGGACTAGCGGGAGGGCCAGAGAAGAGACCCAGTACTTC. This translates into CASSLGTSGRAREETQYF.

In this sample, this clone turned up a few times. The chain is built from TRBV29-1 and TRBJ1-2, with TRBD1 matching 10 bases. This CDR3 is 13 amino acids long. J lost 3 bases, V lost 7 bases, and 5 bases had no gene match. Per the germline V gene, CDR1 is SQVTM and CDR2 is ANQGSEA. The CDR3 loop reads CSAGTGEDYGYTF. CDR3 nucleotides: TGCAGCGCTGGGACAGGGGAGGACTATGGCTACACCTTC.

The genes are TRBV25-1 and TRBJ1-2; D might be TRBD1 (5 bases). CDR1 and CDR2 from the germline V gene are MGHDK and SYGVNS. Trimming stripped 7 bases from V and 2 bases from J, with 5 bases between. This CDR3 is built from 11 residues. CDR3 protein: CASTGNYGYTF. The CDR3 DNA is TGTGCCAGCACAGGGAACTATGGCTACACCTTC.

V and J are TRBV30 and TRBJ2-7, with D hard to call. The V end was cut by 4 bases, the J end by 3 bases, with 16 bases between. Germline V gene data show CDR1 as GTSNPN and CDR2 as SVGIG (reference sequence). There are 14 residues in the CDR3. This CDR3 is CAWTKRMSGYEQYF. CDR3 in DNA: TGTGCCTGGACCAAAAGGATGTCGGGCTACGAGCAGTACTTC. Full variable domain (missing parts from reference TRBV30 and TRBJ2-7): SQTIHQWPATLVQPVGSPLSLECTVEGTSNPNLYWYRQAAGRGLQLLFYSVGIGQISSEVPQNLSASRPQDRQFILSSKKLLLSDSGFYLCAWTKRMSGYEQYFGPGTRLTVT.

The chain joins TRBV19 to TRBJ1-5, with D hard to call. This CDR3 region has 13 residues. Per the germline V gene, CDR1 is LNHDA and CDR2 is SQIVND (reference sequence). The germline V and J ends were trimmed by 9 bases and 9 bases, with 18 bases remaining between them. CDR3 sequence (DNA): TGTGCCAGCCGGCAGGCCCCTGAGGGGCCCCAGCATTTT. Translation: CASRQAPEGPQHF.

This clone turned up a few times. The V call is TRBV6-5, the J call TRBJ1-1; D is undetermined. Germline V CDR1 and CDR2: MNHEY, SVGAGI. This CDR3 has 13 amino acids. V gave up 4 bases and J gave up 10 bases, with 16 bases separating them. The CDR3 sequence: CASSSSSAEGAFF. For the CDR3, the DNA is TGTGCCAGCAGTTCGTCCAGCGCCGAGGGAGCTTTCTTT.

This clone came up a few times. V and J are TRBV30 and TRBJ1-2; TRBD1 matches at 7 bases. Germline V lookup: CDR1 GTSNPN, CDR2 SVGIG (reference sequence). Trimming took 4 bases from V and 4 from J; bases not matched to a gene: 3. CDR3 length: 12 amino acids. The CDR3 DNA is TGTGCCTGGACCTGGGACAGCTATGGCTACACCTTC. Encoded protein: CAWTWDSYGYTF.

The chain couples TRBV7-2 to TRBJ2-1, with 10 nucleotides matching TRBD2. CDR3 length: 18 amino acids. Germline CDR1 reads SGHTA; CDR2 reads FQGNSA. The junction had 8 bases not matched to a gene; V was cut back by 1 base and J by 2 bases. CDR3 sequence (DNA): TGTGCCAGCAGCTTAGTTTCGGGAGGACTAGCGGCCTACAATGAGCAGTTCTTC. Protein sequence: CASSLVSGGLAAYNEQFF.

This clone came up a few times. The CDR3 reads CATSRDRQDEQYF. CDR3 DNA sequence: TGTGCCACCAGCAGAGATCGTCAGGACGAGCAGTACTTC. V and J are TRBV15 and TRBJ2-7; no firm D call. Germline loops: CDR1 LNHNV, CDR2 YYDKDF (reference sequence). V lost 0 bases, J lost 5 bases, and 8 bases lay in between. The CDR3 is made up of 13 amino acids.

The J gene is TRBJ1-1, the V gene TRBV30; TRBD1 matches at 7 bases. CDR3 length: 20 amino acids. The V gene end was trimmed by 5 bases and the J gene end by 0 bases; junction bases not matched to a gene: 24. Germline values: CDR1 GTSNPN, CDR2 SVGIG (reference sequence). The CDR3 sequence is CAWVATRDRAMNLMNTEAFF. CDR3 nucleotides: TGTGCCTGGGTTGCCACCCGAGACAGGGCCATGAACCTTATGAACACTGAAGCTTTCTTT. The full variable domain, rest sourced from reference TRBV30 and TRBJ1-1, is SQTIHQWPATLVQPVGSPLSLECTVEGTSNPNLYWYRQAAGRGLQLLFYSVGIGQISSEVPQNLSASRPQDRQFILSSKKLLLSDSGFYLCAWVATRDRAMNLMNTEAFFGQGTRLTVV.

The V and J genes are TRBV29-1 and TRBJ2-3; the D is unclear. Per germline, CDR1 SQVTM and CDR2 ANQGSEA. With 4 bases removed from V and 3 bases from J, the gap between germline ends came to 8 bases. The length of the CDR3 is 12 residues. The CDR3 loop is CSVGPYTDTQYF. The CDR3 DNA reads as TGCAGCGTTGGTCCTTATACAGATACGCAGTATTTT.

V and J are TRBV25-1 and TRBJ1-4; weak D call: TRBD1 (6 bases). V was shortened by 1 base and J by 5 bases, with 8 bases between the two germline ends. The CDR3 length is 14 residues. In germline, CDR1 is MGHDK, CDR2 SYGVNS. The CDR3, as DNA: TGTGCCAGCAGTGAATGGGGGCAAAATGAAAAACTGTTTTTT. Its translation: CASSEWGQNEKLFF.